This passage covers 21 T cell receptor beta chains from one sample sequenced in a study of cytomegalovirus exposure and HLA in healthy donors. PCR was performed using 60 Vbeta and 13 Jbeta primers. Using immunoSEQ multiplex PCR, the repertoire was profiled, and TCRdb retains in-frame clones only, with some absent. The sample carries roughly 160,000 clones, more than 60% recorded once. The sample was PBMCs. These receptors originate from a man aged 35 to 55 in good health and CMV-seronegative.

This chain links TRBV2 with TRBJ2-1; TRBD2 matches at 8 bases. Looked up from germline, CDR1 is SNHLY and CDR2 is FYNNEI. V was pared by 4 bases and J by 1 base, with 6 bases of the junction left unmatched. The CDR3 is made up of 16 amino acids. The CDR3 reads CASSAPGLASYNEQFF. The CDR3 DNA follows: TGTGCCAGCAGTGCCCCAGGACTAGCTTCCTACAATGAGCAGTTCTTC.

Details on this clone: One end of the junction does not line up with germline, which may come from a read error. The V call is TRBV5-4, the J call TRBJ2-7; 7 bases fit TRBD2. Germline loops: CDR1 SGHNT, CDR2 YYREEE (reference sequence). The CDR3 length is 13 residues. CDR3 loop: CASTLWGGNEQYF. DNA for the CDR3: TGTGCCAGCACCTTGTGGGGGGGGAACGAGCAGTACTTC.

This chain joins TRBV28 and TRBJ1-2, with 7 bases lining up with TRBD1. The V and J ends lost 5 bases and 1 base, in that order; junction bases with no gene match: 13. The CDR3 extends over 17 amino acids. Germline V CDR1 and CDR2: MDHEN, SYDVKM. This chain's CDR3 is CASSTTGQFPFNYGYTF. CDR3 DNA: TGTGCCAGCAGTACCACGGGACAGTTTCCCTTTAACTATGGCTACACCTTC.

The chain joins TRBV19 to TRBJ2-7; possibly TRBD2 for D (5 bases). Trimming took 5 bases from V and 3 from J, leaving 14 bases between them. The length of the CDR3 is 14 residues. Germline lookup yields CDR1 LNHDA and CDR2 SQIVND (reference sequence). CDR3 amino acids: CASSFSRGSYEQYF. The DNA for the CDR3 is TGTGCCAGTAGTTTTAGTCGGGGAAGCTACGAGCAGTACTTC.

In DNA form, the CDR3 reads TGTGCTAGTGGTTTGGGAACAGGGTACTGTGGCTACACCTTC. Residues: CASGLGTGYCGYTF. The J gene is TRBJ1-2, the V gene TRBV12-5; D is perhaps TRBD1 (6 bases). This CDR3 is built from 14 residues. Germline V gene lookup returns CDR1 LGHNT and CDR2 FRNRAP. Trimming took 1 base from V and 7 from J, leaving 13 bases between them.

A few counts support this clone. The gene calls are TRBV5-4 and TRBJ2-1; weak D call: TRBD1 (5 bases). This CDR3 is built from 12 residues. V lost 3 bases, J lost 5 bases, and 6 bases lay in between. The germline gives CDR1 SGHNT, CDR2 YYREEE (reference sequence). The CDR3 DNA follows: TGTGCCAGCAGCTCAGGGAACAATGAGCAGTTCTTC. It codes for CASSSGNNEQFF.

The rearrangement uses TRBV5-1 and TRBJ2-7; 7 nucleotides line up with TRBD2. J was trimmed by 4 bases and V by 1 base; bases with no gene match: 2. The CDR3 is made up of 13 amino acids. CDR1 SGHRS and CDR2 YFSETQ come from the germline V gene. Here the CDR3 reads CASSLSSGYEQYF. The CDR3 DNA is TGCGCCAGCAGCTTGTCTAGCGGTTACGAGCAGTACTTC. The full variable domain, its missing parts supplied by reference TRBV5-1 and TRBJ2-7, is KAGVTQTPRYLIKTRGQQVTLSCSPISGHRSVSWYQQTPGQGLQFLFEYFSETQRNKGNFPGRFSGRQFSNSRSEMNVSTLELGDSALYLCASSLSSGYEQYFGPGTRLTVT.

The chain carries TRBV19 and TRBJ2-6; perhaps TRBD1 as D (6 bases). Trimming took 3 bases from V and 0 from J, leaving 12 bases between them. Germline CDR1 LNHDA, CDR2 SQIVND (reference sequence). CDR3 size: 17 residues. For the CDR3, the DNA is TGTGCCAGTAGTATTTACAGGGTGAGCTCTGGGGCCAACGTCCTGACTTTC. It translates to CASSIYRVSSGANVLTF.

The chain recombines TRBV5-6 with TRBJ1-5; maybe TRBD1 (6 bases). Germline CDR1 reads SGHDT; CDR2 reads YYEEEE. V shed 0 bases and J shed 8 bases, with 21 bases lying between them. CDR3 length: 17 amino acids. In DNA, the CDR3 is TGTGCCAGCAGCTTGGGTAGGGGCAGGGGCCCTCTAGAGCCCCAGCATTTT. As protein: CASSLGRGRGPLEPQHF. Full variable domain (remainder filled in from reference TRBV5-6 and TRBJ1-5): DAGVTQSPTHLIKTRGQQVTLRCSPKSGHDTVSWYQQALGQGPQFIFQYYEEEERQRGNFPDRFSGHQFPNYSSELNVNALLLGDSALYLCASSLGRGRGPLEPQHFGDGTRLSIL.

This clone was detected once. V is TRBV6-1 and J is TRBJ2-1, with TRBD1 matching over 8 bases. Germline assignment: CDR1 MNHNS and CDR2 SASEGT. This CDR3 comprises 18 residues. The junction had 18 bases not matched to a gene; V was cut back by 4 bases and J by 7 bases. CDR3 residues: CASSGGTGSPVGWNEQFF. The CDR3 nucleotides are TGTGCCAGCAGTGGGGGGACAGGATCCCCAGTGGGGTGGAATGAGCAGTTCTTC.

The chain links TRBV7-9 to TRBJ1-2; perhaps TRBD1 as D (5 bases). CDR3 length: 14 amino acids. Germline-derived CDR1 and CDR2 are SEHNR and FQNEAQ (reference sequence). The V end lost 5 bases, the J end lost 7 bases, and 17 bases lay between the germline ends. This chain's CDR3 is CASSNSAGRSGYTF. The CDR3 nucleotides read TGTGCCAGCAGCAACTCGGCAGGGAGGTCTGGCTACACCTTC.

V gene TRBV4-3 combines with J gene TRBJ2-3, with a tentative D call TRBD1 (5 bases). Germline values: CDR1 LGHNA, CDR2 YSLEER. The CDR3 runs 17 residues. Trimming removed 0 bases from V and 10 bases from J, with 23 bases in between. CDR3 amino acids: CASSQDREDNSLIPQYF. The CDR3 DNA sequence: TGCGCCAGCAGCCAAGATCGTGAGGACAATAGCCTAATACCGCAGTATTTT.

As regards this clone: The same CDR3 also results from other DNA sequences found in this sample. The chain carries TRBV4-2 and TRBJ2-1; 8 bases fit TRBD1. CDR1 LGHNA and CDR2 YNFKEQ come from the germline V gene. Germline trimming cut 1 base from V and 7 bases from J; bases unmatched to any gene: 0. The CDR3 has 13 residues. The CDR3 coding sequence is TGTGCCAGCAGCCAAGGACAGGGGAATGAGCAGTTCTTC. It encodes CASSQGQGNEQFF.

The genes are TRBV7-9 and TRBJ1-1, with 11 bases lining up with TRBD1. Germline CDR1 SEHNR, CDR2 FQNEAQ (reference sequence). CDR3 length: 16 amino acids. J lost 1 base, V lost 5 bases, and 6 bases had no gene match. CDR3 residues: CASSQGQGAPNTEAFF. In DNA form, the CDR3 reads TGTGCCAGCAGCCAAGGACAGGGGGCCCCGAACACTGAAGCTTTCTTT.

The chain uses TRBV5-1 and TRBJ1-5, with D perhaps matching TRBD1 (5 bases). This CDR3 contains 14 residues. V was trimmed by 4 bases and J by 7 bases, leaving 15 bases between them. In germline, CDR1 is SGHRS, CDR2 YFSETQ. This CDR3 is CASSRQAGKQPQHF. The DNA for the CDR3 is TGCGCCAGCAGCCGACAAGCAGGGAAACAGCCCCAGCATTTT.

This chain uses TRBV23-1 with TRBJ2-4; weak D call: TRBD1 (6 bases). TRBV23-1 is classed as an ORF, of uncertain function. V dropped 2 bases and J dropped 3 bases, with 11 bases sitting between them. CDR3 length: 15 amino acids. The CDR3 region has the DNA TGCGCCAGCAGTCAAAGTGAAGGGGGCAAAAACATTCAGTACTTC. This gives the protein CASSQSEGGKNIQYF.

The sample holds one count of this clone. The chain combines TRBV11-1 with TRBJ2-1; D perhaps matches TRBD2 (6 bases). Germline V gene lookup returns CDR1 SGHAT and CDR2 FQDESV (reference sequence). The CDR3 sequence is 17 residues long. The V end lost 5 bases, the J end lost 4 bases, and 21 bases lay between the germline ends. The CDR3 DNA sequence: TGTGCCAGCAGCCTTACCCCCCCCTGGGACTCGTACAATGAGCAGTTCTTC. It encodes CASSLTPPWDSYNEQFF.

The chain employs TRBV19 and TRBJ2-5; a possible D gene is TRBD1 (5 bases). Germline values: CDR1 LNHDA, CDR2 SQIVND (reference sequence). The CDR3 length is 15 residues. Between the trimmed V and J ends, which lost 4 bases and 2 bases, there was a span of 14 bases. CDR3 protein: CASSTTTVRQETQYF. The CDR3 DNA reads TGTGCCAGTAGTACTACGACAGTGCGTCAAGAGACCCAGTACTTC.

The CDR3 bases are TGTGCCAGCAGTGATACAGACACCGGGGAGCTGTTTTTT. Translating it yields CASSDTDTGELFF. The J gene is TRBJ2-2, the V gene TRBV6-4; no firm D call. Germline V gene sequence: CDR1 MRHNA, CDR2 SNTAGT. The CDR3 has 13 amino acids. V was shortened by 3 bases and J by 3 bases, with 5 bases between the two germline ends.

The CDR3 DNA sequence: TGTGCCAGCAGCTTGCCGGGAAGCACAGATACGCAGTATTTT. Protein sequence: CASSLPGSTDTQYF. The rearrangement uses TRBV5-4 and TRBJ2-3; a weak D match, TRBD2 (5 bases). V gave up 1 base and J gave up 0 bases, with 6 bases separating them. CDR1 and CDR2 (germline): SGHNT, YYREEE (reference sequence). The length of the CDR3 is 14 residues.

V is TRBV19 and J is TRBJ2-1, with D possibly TRBD1 on 6 matching bases. The CDR3 extends over 15 amino acids. CDR1 and CDR2 from the germline V gene are LNHDA and SQIVND (reference sequence). The V end lost 7 bases, the J end lost 0 bases, and 13 bases lay between the germline ends. CDR3 in DNA: TGTGCCAGTAAGTTAGACAGGAGCTCCTACAATGAGCAGTTCTTC. Protein sequence: CASKLDRSSYNEQFF. The variable domain in full, completed from reference TRBV19 and TRBJ2-1, reads DGGITQSPKYLFRKEGQNVTLSCEQNLNHDAMYWYRQDPGQGLRLIYYSQIVNDFQKGDIAEGYSVSREKKESFPLTVTSAQKNPTAFYLCASKLDRSSYNEQFFGPGTRLTVL.